The clone carrying this T cell receptor (beta chain) was detected a few times. Its matching antigen is unknown. This sample was included in a study of metastatic and nonmetastatic thyroid tumors. On the study more broadly: Malignant thyroid and benign thyroid patients provided blood and tumor or nodule tissue whose repertoires were compared. Study results and caveats: Malignant tumors reportedly showed significantly higher TCR beta diversity than benign nodules in both blood and tumor.

Per the authors' pipeline: Construction of a distant-metastasis classifier for papillary thyroid cancer relied on CDR3 differences across clinicopathological groups. TCRdb redid the clone calls on the PCR reads using MiXCR. TCRdb, rather than the study authors, made the V and J calls. The sample includes more than 10,000 clones, about 12% of them seen just once. Patients had received no treatment of any kind before thyroid surgery. The CDR3 consists of 16 residues. The V and J ends lost 7 bases and 2 bases, in that order; junction bases with no gene match: 9. Per the germline V gene, CDR1 is MDHEN and CDR2 is SYDVKM.

The clonotype comes from a female donor with papillary thyroid cancer or a benign thyroid nodule (not recorded which). Some clones in this sample may be carry-over from other donors' samples. Source material: blood. This chain links TRBV28 with TRBJ2-1, with 9 bases that match TRBD2. The CDR3: CASTPGGGGAYNEQFF. CDR3 DNA: TGTGCCAGCACTCCCGGGGGCGGGGGGGCCTACAATGAGCAGTTCTTC.